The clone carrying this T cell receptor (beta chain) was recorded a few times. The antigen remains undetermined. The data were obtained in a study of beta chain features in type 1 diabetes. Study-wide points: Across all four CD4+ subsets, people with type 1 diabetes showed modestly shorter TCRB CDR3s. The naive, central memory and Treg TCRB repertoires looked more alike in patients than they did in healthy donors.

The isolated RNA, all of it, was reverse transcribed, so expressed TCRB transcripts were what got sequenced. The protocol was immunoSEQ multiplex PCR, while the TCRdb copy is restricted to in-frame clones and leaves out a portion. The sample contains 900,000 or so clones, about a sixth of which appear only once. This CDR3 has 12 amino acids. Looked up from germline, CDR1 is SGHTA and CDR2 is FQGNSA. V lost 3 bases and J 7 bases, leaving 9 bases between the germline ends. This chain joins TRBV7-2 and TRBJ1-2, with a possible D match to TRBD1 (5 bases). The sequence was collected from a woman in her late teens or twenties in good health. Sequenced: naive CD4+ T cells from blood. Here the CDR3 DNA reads TGTGCCAGCAGCTTCCGTAGGGGTGGCTACACCTTC. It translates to CASSFRRGGYTF.